This T cell receptor (beta chain) was identified during a study of metastatic and nonmetastatic thyroid tumors. Whole-study context: Malignant thyroid and benign thyroid patients provided blood and tumor or nodule tissue whose repertoires were compared.

A single count supports this clone. Antigen specificity is unknown. The junction departs from germline at one end; a sequencing error may be responsible. Authors' methods: CDR3 differences across clinicopathological groups were used to build a distant-metastasis classifier for papillary thyroid cancer. Using MiXCR, TCRdb reanalyzed the PCR reads. The V and J calls come from TCRdb's annotation, not from the publication. This table has 35,000 to 40,000 clones, 25% to 30% appearing once. CDR3 length: 17 amino acids. In germline, CDR1 is SGHAT, CDR2 FQNNGV. General study results and limits: For both blood and tumor, malignant thyroid tumors reportedly showed significantly higher TCR beta diversity than benign nodules did.

All patients reached thyroid surgery having received no treatment beforehand. The source is a male donor with papillary thyroid cancer or a benign thyroid nodule (not recorded which). Some clones in this sample may be carry-over from other donors' samples. The sample consisted of blood. J is TRBJ2-7 and V is TRBV11-2, with a tentative D call TRBD2 (7 bases). The CDR3 here is CASSLDPSGGRSYEQYF. CDR3 DNA sequence: TGTGCCAGCAGTTTAGATCCGTCGGGGGGCCGGTCCTACGAGCAGTACTTC.